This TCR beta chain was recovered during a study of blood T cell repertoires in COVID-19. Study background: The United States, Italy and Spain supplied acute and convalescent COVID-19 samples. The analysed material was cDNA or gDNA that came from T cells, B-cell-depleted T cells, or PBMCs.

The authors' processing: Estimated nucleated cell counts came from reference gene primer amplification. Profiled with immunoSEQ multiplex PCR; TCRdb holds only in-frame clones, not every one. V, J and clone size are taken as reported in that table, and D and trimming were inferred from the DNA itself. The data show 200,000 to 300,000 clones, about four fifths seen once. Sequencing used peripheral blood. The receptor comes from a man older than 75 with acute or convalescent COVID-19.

The CDR3 sequence: CASSPGRENQPQHF. The DNA of the CDR3 is TGCGCCAGCAGCCCGGGGAGGGAAAATCAGCCCCAGCATTTT. The chain uses TRBV5-1 and TRBJ1-5, with D uncertain. Germline V gene lookup returns CDR1 SGHRS and CDR2 YFSETQ. CDR3 length: 14 residues. Trimming cost V 4 bases and J 4 bases, with 12 bases left between them.